This T cell receptor (beta chain) appears in the sequencing data of a study of T cell repertoires in cytomegalovirus infection. Study-level information: Evidence of both CMV infection and a matching HLA type came from public TCR beta signatures. The study's findings and limits: The ex vivo response showed dominance by HLA-C-restricted CMV-specific TCR beta clonotypes.

TCRdb reprocessed the reads via MiXCR and lists one record per CDR3 protein. The table lists about 900,000 distinct CDR3 sequences, roughly 31% of them singletons. This clonotype showed up just a few times. As yet, its antigen is unknown. This CDR3 spans 17 amino acids. Trimming stripped 3 bases from V and 1 base from J, with 18 bases between. Sequenced here: cultured CD8+ T cells from PBMCs, sampled from culture after CMV antigen stimulation. The chain employs TRBV6-7 and TRBJ2-5; D is perhaps TRBD1 or TRBD2 (5 bases each). TRBV6-7 is classed as an ORF, of uncertain function. This clonotype was obtained from a human donor in good health (CMV status not recorded). Some clones in this sample may be carry-over from other donors' samples. CDR3 sequence reads: CASSYRTRDAFQETQYF. The CDR3 bases are TGTGCCAGCAGTTATCGGACCCGGGACGCTTTCCAAGAGACCCAGTACTTC.